The 9 T cell receptor beta chains reported below all come from one sample, sequenced in a study of radiation and T cells in renal cell carcinoma. The time point here: baseline pretreatment blood. Specified treatment: 15 Gy SBRT to primary tumor, nephrectomy 4 weeks later. Assay: immunoSEQ multiplex PCR; the TCRdb copy retains only in-frame clones and omits some. The sample carries about 140,000 clones, less than 85% recorded once. This sample comprised blood, obtained from a patient whose treatment included radiotherapy and nephrectomy. Receptor source: a woman between 50 and 59 years old with renal cell carcinoma.

This sequence joins TRBV9 and TRBJ2-7; 9 bases are shared with TRBD1. This CDR3 region has 15 residues. Unmatched junction bases numbered 8, after V lost 3 bases and J lost 4 bases. CDR1 is SGDLS, CDR2 YYNGEE, per germline. CDR3 amino acids: CASSEGTGNFYEQYF. In nucleotides, the CDR3 is TGTGCCAGCAGCGAAGGGACAGGGAATTTTTACGAGCAGTACTTC.

This chain connects TRBV21-1 to TRBJ2-1; TRBD1 is the table's D call, not checked against the DNA. TRBV21-1 is recorded as a pseudogene. The CDR3 loop spans 16 amino acids. As DNA, the CDR3 is TGTGCCAGCAGCCCCCGGACAGAGAGCTCCTACAATGAGCAGTTCTTC. This codes for CASSPRTESSYNEQFF.

The chain couples TRBV28 to TRBJ2-7; the D gene is possibly TRBD2 (5 bases). The germline V and J ends were trimmed by 6 bases and 0 bases, with 12 bases remaining between them. This CDR3 spans 14 amino acids. Germline-derived CDR1 and CDR2 are MDHEN and SYDVKM. CDR3 in DNA: TGTGCCAGCAGCCCAGCGGCGGTCTCCTACGAGCAGTACTTC. Protein: CASSPAAVSYEQYF.

Only one count was recorded for this clone. V gene TRBV7-2 combines with J gene TRBJ2-3; 10 bases fit TRBD2. The CDR3 has 14 residues. Germline-derived CDR1 and CDR2 are SGHTA and FQGNSA. The trim removed 6 bases at V and 3 bases at J, leaving 3 bases unmatched. The CDR3 loop is CASRRTSGTDTQYF. The CDR3 coding sequence is TGTGCCAGCAGACGGACTAGCGGTACAGATACGCAGTATTTT.

The chain links TRBV19 to TRBJ1-5; a weak D match, TRBD1 (5 bases). CDR1 is LNHDA, CDR2 SQIVND, per germline (reference sequence). With 3 bases removed from V and 0 bases from J, the gap between germline ends came to 18 bases. This CDR3 has 18 amino acids. The CDR3 bases are TGTGCCAGTAGTATTACCGGAGGGCAGGGCAATAGCAATCAGCCCCAGCATTTT. It encodes CASSITGGQGNSNQPQHF.

V and J are TRBV5-1 and TRBJ2-3; D may be TRBD2 (5 bases). The CDR3 covers 15 residues. In germline, CDR1 is SGHRS, CDR2 YFSETQ. V dropped 2 bases and J dropped 5 bases, with 15 bases sitting between them. CDR3 DNA: TGCGCCAGCAGCTTTGGTACTAGTCGCGGAGATACGCAGTATTTT. Protein sequence: CASSFGTSRGDTQYF.

J is TRBJ2-1 and V is TRBV7-2; 10 nucleotides match TRBD2. Per germline, CDR1 SGHTA and CDR2 FQGNSA. Losses at the gene ends were 0 bases for V and 6 bases for J; bases not matched to a gene: 11. This CDR3 comprises 18 residues. The chain's CDR3 is CASSLAGAGGPTTNEQFF. As DNA, the CDR3 is TGTGCCAGCAGCTTAGCAGGAGCGGGAGGGCCGACTACCAATGAGCAGTTCTTC.

This clone turned up a few times. The rearrangement links TRBV30 to TRBJ2-5; D is unclear. The CDR3 extends over 13 amino acids. Germline lookup yields CDR1 GTSNPN and CDR2 SVGIG (reference sequence). The V gene lost 2 bases and the J gene lost 5 bases, with 12 bases spanning the gap. The DNA for the CDR3 is TGTGCCTGGAGTTTCAGAATCCTGGAGACCCAGTACTTC. Amino acid sequence: CAWSFRILETQYF. Using reference TRBV30 and TRBJ2-5 for the parts outside the CDR3, the full variable domain is SQTIHQWPATLVQPVGSPLSLECTVEGTSNPNLYWYRQAAGRGLQLLFYSVGIGQISSEVPQNLSASRPQDRQFILSSKKLLLSDSGFYLCAWSFRILETQYFGPGTRLLVL.

The chain uses TRBV19 and TRBJ1-4; D might be TRBD1 (6 bases). The CDR3 runs to 14 residues. The germline CDR1 and CDR2 sequences are LNHDA and SQIVND (reference sequence). V lost 6 bases to trimming and J lost 3 bases, with 11 bases between them. CDR3: CASRTGGANEKLFF. CDR3 DNA sequence: TGTGCCAGTAGGACAGGCGGCGCTAATGAAAAACTGTTTTTT.